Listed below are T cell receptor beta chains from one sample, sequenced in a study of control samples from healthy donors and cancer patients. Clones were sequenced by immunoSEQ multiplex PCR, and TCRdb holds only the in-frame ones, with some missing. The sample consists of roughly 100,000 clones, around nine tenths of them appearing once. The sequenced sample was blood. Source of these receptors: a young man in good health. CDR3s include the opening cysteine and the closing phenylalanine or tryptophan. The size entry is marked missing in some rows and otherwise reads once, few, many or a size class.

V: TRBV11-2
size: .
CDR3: CASSLGLAGDYTDTQYF

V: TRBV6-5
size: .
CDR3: CASSLRDRAYEQYF

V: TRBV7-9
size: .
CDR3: CASSSVVFGGEQFF

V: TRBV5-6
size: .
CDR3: CASSLTRNTGELFF

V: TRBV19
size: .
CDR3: CASTLADLRTDTQYF

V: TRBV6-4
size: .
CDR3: CASSEGLAGYNEQFF

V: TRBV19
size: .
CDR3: CASSIPPYGYTF

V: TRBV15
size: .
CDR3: CATSRVFTLTGRGETQYF

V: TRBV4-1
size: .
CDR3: CASSQGRQRNNYNEQFF

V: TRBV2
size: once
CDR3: CASRGDSPNTEAFF

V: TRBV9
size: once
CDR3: CASSPSGTGGISTEAFF

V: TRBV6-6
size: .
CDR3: CASSYSDRGYEQYF

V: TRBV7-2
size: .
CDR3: CASSLPHLGSYTEAFF

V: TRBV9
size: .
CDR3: CASSSSRDRGKIEAFF

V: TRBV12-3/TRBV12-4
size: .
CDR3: CAVRGGAIDTQYF